This TCR beta chain emerged from a study of vaccination effects on CD4 cells after COVID-19. The method was immunoSEQ multiplex PCR; TCRdb's version includes in-frame clones alone and lacks a portion of them. The table includes tens of thousands of clones, approximately 79% detected once. Regarding this clone: What it binds is not known.

A roughly ten-day culture period preceded the isolation of CD4+ T cells. Either the BNT162b2 or mRNA-1273 vaccine was given to participants in two doses. Nucleocapsid antibodies were negative in the vaccine recipients, who had never had SARS-CoV-2 infection. This CDR3 comprises 15 residues. Germline V gives CDR1 KGHDR, CDR2 SFDVKD. The V and J ends lost 5 bases and 5 bases respectively, with 15 bases between them. Sequences were derived from CD4+ T cells from PBMCs cultured without peptide, sampled after COVID-19 vaccination. The chain joins TRBV24-1 to TRBJ2-1; perhaps TRBD1 as D (5 bases). The sequence was obtained from a human donor who received a COVID-19 vaccine. CDR3 in amino acids: CATSANLLGDNEQFF. The DNA of the CDR3 is TGTGCCACCAGTGCCAACCTTCTAGGGGACAATGAGCAGTTCTTC.